This TCR beta chain was observed in a study of blood T cell repertoires in COVID-19. Study in general: Spain, Italy and the United States supplied samples that represented acute and convalescent COVID-19. Sample material is recorded as cDNA or gDNA derived from T cells, B-cell-depleted T cells, or PBMCs.

As handled by the study authors: Amplification with reference gene primers provided the estimates of nucleated cell counts. Clones were read by immunoSEQ multiplex PCR, and TCRdb kept only the in-frame ones, dropping some. V and J calls and clone size are those listed in that table; D and trimming were worked out from the DNA. The table has around 150,000 clones, 80% to 90% seen once. The CDR3 extends over 15 amino acids. V shed 4 bases, J shed 0 bases, and the junction held 5 bases outside the gene matches. Germline CDR1 is LGHDT and CDR2 is YNNKEL (reference sequence). The chain employs TRBV3-1 (or the pseudogene TRBV3-2) and TRBJ2-7; 8 bases map to TRBD2. The TCR originated in a man between 60 and 70 years old with acute or convalescent COVID-19. The sequencing input was peripheral blood. CDR3 loop: CASSPGLAYSYEQYF. Here the CDR3 DNA reads TGTGCCAGCAGCCCCGGACTAGCTTACTCCTACGAGCAGTACTTC.